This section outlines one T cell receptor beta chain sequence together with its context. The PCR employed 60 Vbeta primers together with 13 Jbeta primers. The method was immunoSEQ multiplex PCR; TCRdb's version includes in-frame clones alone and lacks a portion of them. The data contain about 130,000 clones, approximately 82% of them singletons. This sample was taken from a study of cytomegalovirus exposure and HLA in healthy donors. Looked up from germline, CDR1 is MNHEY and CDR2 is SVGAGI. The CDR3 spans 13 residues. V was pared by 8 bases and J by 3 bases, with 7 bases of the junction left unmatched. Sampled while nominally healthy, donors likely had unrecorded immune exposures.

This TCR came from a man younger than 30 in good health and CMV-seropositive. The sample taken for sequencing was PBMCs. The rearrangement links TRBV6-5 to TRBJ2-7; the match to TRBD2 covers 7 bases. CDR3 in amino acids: CASGRGRNYEQYF. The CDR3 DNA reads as TGTGCCAGCGGGCGGGGGAGGAACTACGAGCAGTACTTC.